This passage covers 16 T cell receptor beta chains from one sample sequenced in a study of blood T cell repertoires in COVID-19. Profiled with immunoSEQ multiplex PCR; TCRdb holds only in-frame clones, not every one. The sample records about 150,000 clones, roughly 83% being singletons. Sequencing was performed on PBMCs or T cells enriched from blood (not recorded which). Receptor source: a man between 65 and 79 years old who had been exposed to COVID-19.

This sequence joins TRBV5-1 and TRBJ1-1; D is uncertain. V was pared by 1 base and J by 0 bases, with 13 bases between. The CDR3 has 16 residues. Germline V gives CDR1 SGHRS, CDR2 YFSETQ. The CDR3 DNA sequence: TGCGCCAGCAGCTTGCAGCCAGAACTATTGAACACTGAAGCTTTCTTT. Its translation is CASSLQPELLNTEAFF.

V and J are TRBV3-1 (or the pseudogene TRBV3-2) and TRBJ1-2; D may be TRBD1 (5 bases). This CDR3 has 14 amino acids. The V end was cut by 2 bases, the J end by 7 bases, with 14 bases between. Germline V gene lookup returns CDR1 LGHDT and CDR2 YNNKEL (reference sequence). The DNA of the CDR3 is TGTGCCAGCAGCCAAATGGCGTTGGGGGGTGGCTACACCTTC. Its translation is CASSQMALGGGYTF.

The rearrangement joins TRBV28 to TRBJ2-7; 11 positions match TRBD1. Germline V lookup: CDR1 MDHEN, CDR2 SYDVKM. Trimming took 6 bases from V and 3 from J; bases not matched to a gene: 4. CDR3 size: 14 residues. CDR3 loop: CASSGTGGIYEQYF. For the CDR3, the DNA is TGTGCCAGCAGCGGGACAGGGGGGATCTACGAGCAGTACTTC.

This sequence joins TRBV19 and TRBJ1-1; TRBD1 aligns across 8 bases. In germline, CDR1 is LNHDA, CDR2 SQIVND (reference sequence). The CDR3 is made up of 13 amino acids. V lost 5 bases to trimming and J lost 4 bases; unmatched junction nucleotides: 3. DNA for the CDR3: TGTGCCAGTAGTGGACAGGGCGGCACTGAAGCTTTCTTT. Translation gives CASSGQGGTEAFF.

This clone was seen just once. The V call is TRBV28, the J call TRBJ2-2; 9 bases are shared with TRBD2. CDR3 size: 14 residues. After removal of 10 bases from V and 5 bases from J, the junction contained 8 bases not matched to a gene. Germline assignment: CDR1 MDHEN and CDR2 SYDVKM. This chain's CDR3 is CATTGTSRTGELFF. The CDR3 nucleotides read TGTGCCACAACAGGGACTAGCCGGACCGGGGAGCTGTTTTTT.

This clone is a singleton in its sample. The chain joins TRBV10-1 to TRBJ2-1; 8 positions match TRBD2. The CDR3 has 15 amino acids. The germline gives CDR1 WNHNN, CDR2 SYGVQD (reference sequence). V dropped 2 bases and J dropped 4; count of bases not matched to a gene: 4. CDR3 DNA: TGCGCCAGCAGTGAGAGGGCTAGCGGGTACAATGAGCAGTTCTTC. Protein sequence: CASSERASGYNEQFF.

The chain joins TRBV18 to TRBJ1-1; 7 nucleotides align to TRBD1. In germline, CDR1 is KGHSH, CDR2 LQKENI. Losses at the gene ends were 3 bases for V and 2 bases for J; bases not matched to a gene: 3. This CDR3 contains 14 residues. For the CDR3, the DNA is TGTGCCAGCTCACCCGACAGGGCAAACACTGAAGCTTTCTTT. It is translated as CASSPDRANTEAFF.

This sequence joins TRBV10-2 and TRBJ1-2; 7 bases map to TRBD1. Trimming cost V 3 bases and J 5 bases; bases outside gene matches: 6. The CDR3 runs to 14 residues. Per the germline V gene, CDR1 is WSHSY and CDR2 is SAAADI. This CDR3 reads CASSDQGDFYGYTF. CDR3 sequence (DNA): TGCGCCAGCAGTGATCAGGGGGACTTTTATGGCTACACCTTC.

The chain joins TRBV4-3 to TRBJ1-4; TRBD1 matches at 8 bases. The junction had 11 bases not matched to a gene; V was cut back by 4 bases and J by 7 bases. The CDR3 runs to 16 residues. In germline, CDR1 is LGHNA, CDR2 YSLEER. The CDR3 here is CASSLPPGTGTEKLFF. For the CDR3, the DNA is TGCGCCAGCAGCCTACCCCCCGGGACAGGCACTGAAAAACTGTTTTTT.

V gene TRBV29-1 combines with J gene TRBJ1-2; 10 positions match TRBD1. The germline V gene encodes CDR1 SQVTM and CDR2 ANQGSEA. The CDR3 loop spans 13 amino acids. J was trimmed by 8 bases and V by 2 bases; bases with no gene match: 5. CDR3 in amino acids: CSVERDRGRGYTF. CDR3 bases: TGCAGCGTTGAACGCGACAGGGGGCGAGGCTACACCTTC.

The chain has TRBV4-3 and TRBJ2-1; 10 bases line up with TRBD1. This CDR3 comprises 16 residues. V was pared by 1 base and J by 4 bases, with 4 bases of the junction left unmatched. Germline loops: CDR1 LGHNA, CDR2 YSLEER. For the CDR3, the DNA is TGCGCCAGCAGCCAAGGAACGGGACAGGGGTACAATGAGCAGTTCTTC. This sequence encodes CASSQGTGQGYNEQFF.

J is TRBJ1-2 and V is TRBV7-6; 8 positions match TRBD1. The CDR3 loop spans 15 amino acids. From germline, CDR1 is SGHVS and CDR2 FNYEAQ. V gave up 1 base and J gave up 3 bases; unmatched junction bases: 4. The CDR3 DNA reads as TGTGCCAGCAGCTTAGGGACAGGGCCCTACTATGGCTACACCTTC. It encodes CASSLGTGPYYGYTF.

This chain links TRBV19 with TRBJ2-7; 10 nucleotides line up with TRBD2. The germline gives CDR1 LNHDA, CDR2 SQIVND (reference sequence). V lost 0 bases, J lost 2 bases, and 10 bases stayed unmatched. The CDR3 covers 18 residues. CDR3 DNA sequence: TGTGCCAGTAGTATAGATTTGCGGACTAGCGGATTCGCCTACGAGCAGTACTTC. Its translation is CASSIDLRTSGFAYEQYF.

The J gene is TRBJ2-7, the V gene TRBV7-9; D ambiguous. Trimming shortened V by 2 bases and J by 2 bases, and 7 bases separated the two germline ends. CDR3 length: 13 residues. In germline, CDR1 is SEHNR, CDR2 FQNEAQ (reference sequence). The CDR3 nucleotides are TGTGCCAGCAGCTTATTGAGCCCCTACGAGCAGTACTTC. Translating it yields CASSLLSPYEQYF.

J is TRBJ2-7 and V is TRBV11-3, with unresolved D. The CDR3 extends over 14 amino acids. The ends were cut back, 1 base at V and 1 base at J, with 8 bases in the middle. In germline, CDR1 is SGHNT, CDR2 YENEEA. The CDR3 DNA reads as TGTGCCAGCAGCTTAGGCGGCGAGTCCTACGAGCAGTACTTC. It specifies CASSLGGESYEQYF.

The chain's CDR3 is CASSLAEGAREQYF. The CDR3 nucleotides read TGTGCCAGCTCCCTCGCAGAGGGGGCGAGGGAGCAGTACTTC. The chain combines TRBV5-8 with TRBJ2-7; 7 bases match TRBD1. CDR1 and CDR2 from the germline V gene are SGHTS and YDEGEE. The length of the CDR3 is 14 residues. Germline trimming cut 7 bases from V and 7 bases from J; bases unmatched to any gene: 14.